The next 18 T cell receptor beta chains were all read from a single sample in a study of blood T cell repertoires in COVID-19. This table comes from immunoSEQ multiplex PCR, and its TCRdb copy is limited to in-frame clones, with some not included. The table shows approximately 200,000 clones, with 70% to 90% occurring only once. The sample taken for sequencing was peripheral blood. All receptors come from a woman aged 25 to 39 with active or convalescent COVID-19.

The chain couples TRBV27 to TRBJ2-3, with a weak D call TRBD2 (6 bases). This CDR3 spans 15 amino acids. Germline CDR1 is MNHEY and CDR2 is SMNVEV (reference sequence). V was trimmed by 2 bases and J by 7 bases, leaving 16 bases between them. For the CDR3, the DNA is TGTGCCAGCAGTTTAACGGAGGCTAGCGCAAATACGCAGTATTTT. It codes for CASSLTEASANTQYF.

The V and J genes are TRBV6-6 and TRBJ1-2, with TRBD1 matching over 11 bases. The CDR3 has 15 residues. With 0 bases clipped from V and 8 bases from J, the junction kept 5 bases outside the gene matches. Germline loops: CDR1 MNHNY, CDR2 SVGAGI (reference sequence). CDR3 coding DNA: TGTGCCAGCAGTTACTCTTTGGACAGGGGGCGAGGCTACACCTTC. Its protein is CASSYSLDRGRGYTF.

The chain is built from TRBV27 and TRBJ2-7; TRBD1 is a possible D gene (6 bases). This CDR3 spans 13 amino acids. Per germline, CDR1 MNHEY and CDR2 SMNVEV (reference sequence). Trimming pared 5 bases from V and 0 bases from J, leaving 8 bases between. CDR3 region: CASSQGRSYEQYF. CDR3 DNA sequence: TGTGCCAGCAGTCAGGGGCGCTCCTACGAGCAGTACTTC.

This sequence joins TRBV6-5 and TRBJ2-5; D is perhaps TRBD1 (7 bases). This CDR3 spans 14 amino acids. In germline, CDR1 is MNHEY, CDR2 SVGAGI. V lost 10 bases to trimming and J lost 3 bases, with 18 bases between them. The CDR3 sequence: CATKSPGGKETQYF. CDR3 coding DNA: TGTGCCACCAAGAGTCCAGGGGGGAAAGAGACCCAGTACTTC.

This clone was recorded once. The rearrangement joins TRBV9 to TRBJ2-5; 8 nucleotides agree with TRBD2. Germline CDR1 is SGDLS and CDR2 is YYNGEE. Trimming cost V 0 bases and J 5 bases; bases outside gene matches: 12. The length of the CDR3 is 17 residues. Here the CDR3 reads CASSVASPAGAAETQYF. The DNA of the CDR3 is TGTGCCAGCAGCGTAGCTTCACCAGCGGGAGCCGCGGAGACCCAGTACTTC.

This clone appeared a few times. The V call is TRBV10-1, the J call TRBJ1-1; 8 nucleotides align to TRBD1. The CDR3 contains 14 residues. Germline-derived CDR1 and CDR2 are WNHNN and SYGVQD (reference sequence). Trimming at V came to 4 bases and at J to 1 base, leaving 2 bases not matched to a gene. The CDR3 loop is CASSGDRKNTEAFF. In DNA, the CDR3 is TGCGCCAGCAGTGGGGACAGGAAGAACACTGAAGCTTTCTTT.

This clone has a single count. The chain links TRBV14 to TRBJ2-7, with 9 bases lining up with TRBD2. Germline V lookup: CDR1 SGHDN, CDR2 FVKESK. Trimming removed 4 bases from V and 3 bases from J; junction bases left unmatched: 4. The CDR3 is made up of 14 amino acids. This CDR3 reads CASSPSAGGYEQYF. In DNA, the CDR3 is TGTGCCAGCAGCCCCTCAGCGGGAGGCTACGAGCAGTACTTC.

The rearrangement joins TRBV3-1 (or the pseudogene TRBV3-2) to TRBJ1-2; 12 bases are shared with TRBD1. This CDR3 is 20 amino acids long. Germline V gives CDR1 LGHDT, CDR2 YNNKEL (reference sequence). J was trimmed by 1 base and V by 3 bases; bases with no gene match: 15. In DNA, the CDR3 is TGTGCCAGCAGCCAGGAAGGACAGTGGGACAGGGGGCCGGATAACTATGGCTACACCTTC. It encodes CASSQEGQWDRGPDNYGYTF.

The rearrangement uses TRBV27 and TRBJ2-7; 8 bases fit TRBD2. Germline assignment: CDR1 MNHEY and CDR2 SMNVEV (reference sequence). V trimming: 4 bases; J trimming: 2 bases; junction bases outside the gene matches: 4. The CDR3 is 14 amino acids. The CDR3 DNA sequence: TGTGCCAGCAGTTGGAGCGGGGGAACCTACGAGCAGTACTTC. It encodes CASSWSGGTYEQYF.

This clone was seen only once. The chain combines TRBV6-5 with TRBJ1-2; D is unresolved. This CDR3 comprises 13 residues. The V end lost 2 bases, the J end lost 4 bases, and 8 bases lay between the germline ends. Germline-derived CDR1 and CDR2 are MNHEY and SVGAGI. The DNA for the CDR3 is TGTGCCAGCAGTTACGAACCAGGCTATGGCTACACCTTC. Protein sequence: CASSYEPGYGYTF.

The CDR3 coding sequence is TGTGCCAGCAGTTATAGAGCCACTCTGGAGCAGTACTTC. It encodes CASSYRATLEQYF. The gene calls are TRBV6-5 and TRBJ2-7; D ambiguous. Germline values: CDR1 MNHEY, CDR2 SVGAGI. V shed 3 bases and J shed 7 bases, with 13 bases lying between them. This CDR3 has 13 residues.

This chain connects TRBV28 to TRBJ1-5, with 7 nucleotides matching TRBD1. Unmatched junction bases numbered 5, after V lost 6 bases and J lost 3 bases. Germline V lookup: CDR1 MDHEN, CDR2 SYDVKM. The CDR3 totals 14 residues. The CDR3 DNA reads as TGTGCCAGCAGCAACAGGGGCCCCAATCAGCCCCAGCATTTT. Its translation: CASSNRGPNQPQHF.

V and J are TRBV19 and TRBJ1-5, with D possibly matching TRBD1 (5 bases). CDR1 is LNHDA, CDR2 SQIVND, per germline (reference sequence). This CDR3 region has 14 residues. V lost 4 bases and J 5 bases, leaving 12 bases between the germline ends. The CDR3, as DNA: TGTGCCAGTAGTAGTTACGGGACTTATCAGCCCCAGCATTTT. This sequence encodes CASSSYGTYQPQHF.

V usage is TRBV19 and J usage is TRBJ1-1, with 10 bases matching TRBD1. The germline CDR1 and CDR2 sequences are LNHDA and SQIVND (reference sequence). The CDR3 runs 14 residues. The trim removed 3 bases at V and 6 bases at J, leaving 4 bases unmatched. This chain's CDR3 is CASSMTGGSSEAFF. Here the CDR3 DNA reads TGTGCCAGTAGTATGACAGGGGGCTCGTCTGAAGCTTTCTTT.

The chain recombines TRBV20-1 with TRBJ2-3; TRBD2 aligns across 10 bases. This CDR3 comprises 15 residues. CDR1 and CDR2 from the germline V gene are DFQATT and SNEGSKA (reference sequence). J was trimmed by 6 bases and V by 3 bases; bases with no gene match: 9. The CDR3 spells CSASGSLAGADTQYF. Written as DNA, the CDR3 is TGCAGTGCTAGTGGAAGCCTAGCGGGAGCGGATACGCAGTATTTT.

The table lists this clone with a few counts. The chain joins TRBV19 to TRBJ2-2; maybe TRBD1 (5 bases). Germline loops: CDR1 LNHDA, CDR2 SQIVND (reference sequence). With 10 bases removed from V and 3 bases from J, the gap between germline ends came to 15 bases. The CDR3 is 14 amino acids. The CDR3 sequence is CATKGSGDTGELFF. For the CDR3, the DNA is TGTGCCACTAAGGGGTCTGGGGACACCGGGGAGCTGTTTTTT.

The V gene is TRBV19, the J gene TRBJ2-6; D perhaps matches TRBD1 (6 bases). Germline lookup yields CDR1 LNHDA and CDR2 SQIVND (reference sequence). Between the trimmed V and J ends, which lost 4 bases and 2 bases, there was a span of 15 bases. This CDR3 region has 17 residues. CDR3 in amino acids: CASSTGDGMAGANVLTF. The CDR3 region has the DNA TGTGCCAGTAGTACAGGGGATGGGATGGCTGGGGCCAACGTCCTGACTTTC. Full variable domain (remainder filled in from reference TRBV19 and TRBJ2-6): DGGITQSPKYLFRKEGQNVTLSCEQNLNHDAMYWYRQDPGQGLRLIYYSQIVNDFQKGDIAEGYSVSREKKESFPLTVTSAQKNPTAFYLCASSTGDGMAGANVLTFGAGSRLTVL.

The chain combines TRBV10-2 with TRBJ2-1, with TRBD1 identical over 8 bases. Per germline, CDR1 WSHSY and CDR2 SAAADI. This CDR3 contains 16 residues. The ends lost 5 bases at V and 2 bases at J; junction bases unmatched: 8. CDR3 residues: CASSLRGRGPYNEQFF. For the CDR3, the DNA is TGCGCCAGCAGTTTAAGGGGCAGGGGGCCCTACAATGAGCAGTTCTTC.